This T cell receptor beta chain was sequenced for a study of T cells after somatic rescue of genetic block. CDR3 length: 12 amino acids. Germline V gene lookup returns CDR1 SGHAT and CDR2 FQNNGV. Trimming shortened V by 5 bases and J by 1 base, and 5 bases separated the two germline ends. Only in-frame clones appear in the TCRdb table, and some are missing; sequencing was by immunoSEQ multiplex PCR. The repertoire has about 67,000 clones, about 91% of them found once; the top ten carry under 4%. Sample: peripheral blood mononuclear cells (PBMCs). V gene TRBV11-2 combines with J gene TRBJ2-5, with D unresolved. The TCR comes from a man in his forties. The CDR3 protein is CASSLTQETQYF. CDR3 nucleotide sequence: TGTGCCAGCAGCCTGACCCAAGAGACCCAGTACTTC.